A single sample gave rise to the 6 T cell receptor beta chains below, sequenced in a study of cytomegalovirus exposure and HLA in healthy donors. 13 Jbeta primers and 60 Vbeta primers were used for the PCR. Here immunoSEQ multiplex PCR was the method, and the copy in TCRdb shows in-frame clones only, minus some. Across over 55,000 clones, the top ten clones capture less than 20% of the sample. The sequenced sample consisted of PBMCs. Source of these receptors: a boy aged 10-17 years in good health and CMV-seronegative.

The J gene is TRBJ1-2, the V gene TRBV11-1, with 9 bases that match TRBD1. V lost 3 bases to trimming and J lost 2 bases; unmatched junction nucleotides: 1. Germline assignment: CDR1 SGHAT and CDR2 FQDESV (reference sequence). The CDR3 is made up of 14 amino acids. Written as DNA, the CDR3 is TGTGCCAGCAGCTTGACAGGGGGAAACTATGGCTACACCTTC. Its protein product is CASSLTGGNYGYTF. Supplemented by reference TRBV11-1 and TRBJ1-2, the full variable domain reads EAEVAQSPRYKITEKSQAVAFWCDPISGHATLYWYRQILGQGPELLVQFQDESVVDDSQLPKDRFSAERLKGVDSTLKIQPAELGDSAMYLCASSLTGGNYGYTFGSGTRLTVV.

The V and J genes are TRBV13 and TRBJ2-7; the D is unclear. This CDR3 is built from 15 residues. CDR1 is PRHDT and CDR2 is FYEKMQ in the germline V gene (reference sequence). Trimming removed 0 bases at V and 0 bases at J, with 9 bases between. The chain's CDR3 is CASSLGTLSSYEQYF. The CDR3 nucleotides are TGTGCCAGCAGCTTAGGGACACTCAGCTCCTACGAGCAGTACTTC.

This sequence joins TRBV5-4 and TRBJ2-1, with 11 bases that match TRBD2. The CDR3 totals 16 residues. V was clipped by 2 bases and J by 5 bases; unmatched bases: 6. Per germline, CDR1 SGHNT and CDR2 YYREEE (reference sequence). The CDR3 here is CASSFSLAGGNNEQFF. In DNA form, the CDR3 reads TGTGCCAGCAGCTTCTCTCTAGCGGGAGGCAACAATGAGCAGTTCTTC.

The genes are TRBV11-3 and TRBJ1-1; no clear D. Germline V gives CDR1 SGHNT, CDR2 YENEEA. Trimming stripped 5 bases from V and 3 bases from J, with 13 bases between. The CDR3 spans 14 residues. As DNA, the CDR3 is TGTGCCAGCAGCCCTCGCGGCGAGGACACTGAAGCTTTCTTT. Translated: CASSPRGEDTEAFF.

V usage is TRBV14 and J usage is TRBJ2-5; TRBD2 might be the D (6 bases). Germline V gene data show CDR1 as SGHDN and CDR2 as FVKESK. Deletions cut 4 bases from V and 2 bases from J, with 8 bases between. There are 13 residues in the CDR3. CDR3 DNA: TGTGCCAGCAGCCGGGACTTACAAGAGACCCAGTACTTC. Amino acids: CASSRDLQETQYF. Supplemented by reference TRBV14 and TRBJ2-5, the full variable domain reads EAGVTQFPSHSVIEKGQTVTLRCDPISGHDNLYWYRRVMGKEIKFLLHFVKESKQDESGMPNNRFLAERTGGTYSTLKVQPAELEDSGVYFCASSRDLQETQYFGPGTRLLVL.

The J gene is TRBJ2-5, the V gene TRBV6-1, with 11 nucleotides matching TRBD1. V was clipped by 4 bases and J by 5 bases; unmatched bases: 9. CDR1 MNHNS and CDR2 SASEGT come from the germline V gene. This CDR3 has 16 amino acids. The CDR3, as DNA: TGTGCCAGCAGTGGGGGGACAGGGGGGCCTGGGGAGACCCAGTACTTC. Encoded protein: CASSGGTGGPGETQYF.